The present entry profiles one T cell receptor (beta chain) with its context. Its target is not known. This record comes from a study of OX40 agonist ivuxolimab in advanced cancers. At the level of the study: Administration of intravenous ivuxolimab to patients occurred every 2 weeks at 0.01 to 10 mg/kg. Three individuals attained partial responses, comprising one hepatocellular carcinoma case and two cutaneous melanoma cases.

Produced via immunoSEQ multiplex PCR; TCRdb's table is partial and in-frame only. The data contain about 100,000 clones, 89% of them singletons. Germline lookup yields CDR1 MGHDK and CDR2 SYGVNS. V dropped 4 bases and J dropped 7 bases, with 11 bases sitting between them. This CDR3 is built from 14 residues. Whole-study findings and limits: Partial responders at 0.1-3.0 mg/kg showed near-lowest clonal expansion. Fewer expanded clones were found on average in CD4+ than in CD8+ T cells.

This clonotype was obtained from an adult with an advanced solid tumor such as melanoma, head and neck, liver or kidney cancer. The sample was CD4+ or CD8+ T cells sorted from blood, taken in a trial of the OX40 agonist ivuxolimab. The V call is TRBV25-1, the J call TRBJ1-6; D is unclear. CDR3 sequence: CASSGRVSNSPLHF. The CDR3 nucleotides read TGTGCCAGCAGTGGCCGGGTCTCCAATTCACCCCTCCACTTT.